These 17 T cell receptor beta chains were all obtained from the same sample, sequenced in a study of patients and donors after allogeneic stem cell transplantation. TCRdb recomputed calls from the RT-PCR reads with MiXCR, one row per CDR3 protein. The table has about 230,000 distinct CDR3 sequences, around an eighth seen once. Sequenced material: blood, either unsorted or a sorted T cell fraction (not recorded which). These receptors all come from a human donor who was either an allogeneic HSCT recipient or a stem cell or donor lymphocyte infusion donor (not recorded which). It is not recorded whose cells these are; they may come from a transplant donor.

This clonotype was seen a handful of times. The DNA of the CDR3 is TGTGCCACCAGTGATCGGACAGCGAACTATGGCTACACCTTC. Translation: CATSDRTANYGYTF. The chain joins TRBV24-1 to TRBJ1-2, with D maybe TRBD1 (6 bases). Trimming shortened V by 3 bases and J by 2 bases, and 9 bases separated the two germline ends. The CDR3 is made up of 14 amino acids. Germline loops: CDR1 KGHDR, CDR2 SFDVKD.

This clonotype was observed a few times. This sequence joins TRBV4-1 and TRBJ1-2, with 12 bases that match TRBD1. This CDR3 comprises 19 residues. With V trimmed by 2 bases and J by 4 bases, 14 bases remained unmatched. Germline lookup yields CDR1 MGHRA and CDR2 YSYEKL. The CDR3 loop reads CASSQFSGTGGALGYGYTF. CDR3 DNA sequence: TGCGCCAGCAGCCAATTTTCCGGGACAGGGGGCGCGTTGGGCTATGGCTACACCTTC.

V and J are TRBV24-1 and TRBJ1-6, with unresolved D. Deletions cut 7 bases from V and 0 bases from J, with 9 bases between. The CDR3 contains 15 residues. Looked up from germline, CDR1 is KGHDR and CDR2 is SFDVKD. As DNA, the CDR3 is TGTGCCACCAGCGGTCAGAGCTCCTATAATTCACCCCTCCACTTT. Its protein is CATSGQSSYNSPLHF.

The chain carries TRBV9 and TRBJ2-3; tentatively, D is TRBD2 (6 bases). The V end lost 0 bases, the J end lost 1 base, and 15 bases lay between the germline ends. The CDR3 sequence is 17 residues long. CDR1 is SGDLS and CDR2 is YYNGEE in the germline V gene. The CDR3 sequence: CASSVDPLSGRTDTQYF. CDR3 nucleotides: TGTGCCAGCAGCGTAGACCCCCTTAGCGGCCGCACAGATACGCAGTATTTT. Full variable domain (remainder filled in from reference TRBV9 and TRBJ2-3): DSGVTQTPKHLITATGQRVTLRCSPRSGDLSVYWYQQSLDQGLQFLIQYYNGEERAKGNILERFSAQQFPDLHSELNLSSLELGDSALYFCASSVDPLSGRTDTQYFGPGTRLTVL.

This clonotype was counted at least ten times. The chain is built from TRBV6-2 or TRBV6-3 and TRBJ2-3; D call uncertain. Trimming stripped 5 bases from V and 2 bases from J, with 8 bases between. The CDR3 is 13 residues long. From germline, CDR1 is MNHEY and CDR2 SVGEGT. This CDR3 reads CASSRLNTDTQYF. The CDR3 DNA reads TGTGCCAGCAGTCGACTCAACACAGATACGCAGTATTTT.

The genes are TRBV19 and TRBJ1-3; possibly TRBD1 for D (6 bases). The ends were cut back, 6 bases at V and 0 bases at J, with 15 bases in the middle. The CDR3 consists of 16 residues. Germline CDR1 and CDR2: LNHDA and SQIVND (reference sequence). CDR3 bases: TGTGCCAGTAGGGACCTGGGACACATCTCTGGAAACACCATATATTTT. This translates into CASRDLGHISGNTIYF.

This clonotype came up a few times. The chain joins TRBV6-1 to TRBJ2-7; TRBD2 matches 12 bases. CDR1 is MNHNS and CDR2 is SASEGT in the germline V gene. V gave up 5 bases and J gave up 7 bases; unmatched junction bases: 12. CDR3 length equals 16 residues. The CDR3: CASSPLTTSGRGEQYF. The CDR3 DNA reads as TGTGCCAGCAGTCCCCTCACGACTAGCGGGAGAGGGGAGCAGTACTTC.

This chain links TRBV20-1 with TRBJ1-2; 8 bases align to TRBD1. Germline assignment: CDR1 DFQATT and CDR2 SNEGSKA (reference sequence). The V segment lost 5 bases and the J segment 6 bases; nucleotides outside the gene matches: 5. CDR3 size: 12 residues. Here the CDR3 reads CSAGQGRNGYTF. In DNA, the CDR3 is TGCAGTGCTGGACAGGGCCGAAATGGCTACACCTTC.

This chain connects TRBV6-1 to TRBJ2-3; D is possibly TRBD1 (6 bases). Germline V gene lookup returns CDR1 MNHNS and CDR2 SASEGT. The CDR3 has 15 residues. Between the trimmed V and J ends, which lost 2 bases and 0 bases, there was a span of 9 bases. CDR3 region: CASSEQGSSTDTQYF. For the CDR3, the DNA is TGTGCCAGCAGTGAACAGGGGTCTAGCACAGATACGCAGTATTTT.

CDR3 bases: TGTGCCAGCTCACCACTAGGCCCGTCTCAAGAGACCCAGTACTTC. Protein sequence: CASSPLGPSQETQYF. This chain links TRBV18 with TRBJ2-5; D is unclear. Trimming pared 1 base from V and 2 bases from J, leaving 11 bases between. In germline, CDR1 is KGHSH, CDR2 LQKENI. CDR3 size: 15 residues.

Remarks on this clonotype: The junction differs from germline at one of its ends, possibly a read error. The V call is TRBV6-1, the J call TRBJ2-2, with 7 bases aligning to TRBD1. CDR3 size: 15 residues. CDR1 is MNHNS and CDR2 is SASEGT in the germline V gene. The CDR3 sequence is CASSEGTANTGELFF. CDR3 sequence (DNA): TGTGCCAGCAGCGAAGGGACAGCTAACACCGGGGAGCTGTTTTTT.

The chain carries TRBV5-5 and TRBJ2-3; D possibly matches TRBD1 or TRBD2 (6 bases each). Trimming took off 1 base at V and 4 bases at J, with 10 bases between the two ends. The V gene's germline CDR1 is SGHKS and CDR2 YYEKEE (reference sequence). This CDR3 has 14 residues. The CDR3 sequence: CASSLWGAADTQYF. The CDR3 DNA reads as TGTGCCAGCAGCTTGTGGGGGGCCGCAGATACGCAGTATTTT.

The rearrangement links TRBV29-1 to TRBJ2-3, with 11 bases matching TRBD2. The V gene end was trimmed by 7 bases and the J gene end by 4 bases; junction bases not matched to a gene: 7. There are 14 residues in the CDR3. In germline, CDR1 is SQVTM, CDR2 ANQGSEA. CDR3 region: CSAWTSGFSDTQYF. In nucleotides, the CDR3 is TGCAGCGCCTGGACTAGCGGGTTCTCAGATACGCAGTATTTT.

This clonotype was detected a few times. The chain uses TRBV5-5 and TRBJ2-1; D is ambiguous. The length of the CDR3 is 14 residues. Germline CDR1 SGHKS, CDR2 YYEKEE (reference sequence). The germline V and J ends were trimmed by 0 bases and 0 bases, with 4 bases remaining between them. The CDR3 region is CASSLASSYNEQFF. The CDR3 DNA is TGTGCCAGCAGCTTGGCCAGCTCCTACAATGAGCAGTTCTTC.

The CDR3 DNA follows: TGCGCCAGCAGCTTCGACCAGGGAAATAATTCACCCCTCCACTTT. Translated, it gives CASSFDQGNNSPLHF. The V and J genes are TRBV5-1 and TRBJ1-6; the D gene is possibly TRBD1 (5 bases). The germline V and J ends were trimmed by 2 bases and 5 bases, with 11 bases remaining between them. CDR1 SGHRS and CDR2 YFSETQ come from the germline V gene. The CDR3 extends over 15 amino acids.

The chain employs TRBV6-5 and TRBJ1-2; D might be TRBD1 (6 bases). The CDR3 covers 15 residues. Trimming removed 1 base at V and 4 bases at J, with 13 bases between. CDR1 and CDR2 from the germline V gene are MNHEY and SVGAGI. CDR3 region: CASSYWSTGSYGYTF. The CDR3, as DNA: TGTGCCAGCAGTTACTGGTCGACAGGAAGCTATGGCTACACCTTC.

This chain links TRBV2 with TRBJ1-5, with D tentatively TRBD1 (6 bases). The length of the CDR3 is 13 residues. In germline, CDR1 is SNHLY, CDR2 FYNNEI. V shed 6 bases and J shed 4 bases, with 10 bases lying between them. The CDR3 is CASRSQGNQPQHF. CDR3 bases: TGTGCCAGCAGGAGTCAGGGGAATCAGCCCCAGCATTTT.